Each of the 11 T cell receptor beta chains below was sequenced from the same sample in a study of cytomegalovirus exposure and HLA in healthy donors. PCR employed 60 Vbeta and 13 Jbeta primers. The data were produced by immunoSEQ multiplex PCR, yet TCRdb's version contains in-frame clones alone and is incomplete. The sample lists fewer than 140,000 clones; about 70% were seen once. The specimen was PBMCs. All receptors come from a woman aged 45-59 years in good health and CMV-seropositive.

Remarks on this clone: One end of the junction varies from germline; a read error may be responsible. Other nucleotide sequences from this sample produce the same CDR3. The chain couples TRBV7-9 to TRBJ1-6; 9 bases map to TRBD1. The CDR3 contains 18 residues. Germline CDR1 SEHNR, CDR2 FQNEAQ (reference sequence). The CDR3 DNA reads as TGTTCCAGCAGCTTAGGCGGTGGGGGGACAGGGAATAATTCACCCCTCCACTTT. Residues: CSSSLGGGGTGNNSPLHF.

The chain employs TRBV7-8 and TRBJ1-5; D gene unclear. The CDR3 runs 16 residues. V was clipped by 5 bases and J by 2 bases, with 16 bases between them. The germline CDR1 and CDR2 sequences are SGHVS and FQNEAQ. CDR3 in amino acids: CASSTSANVGNQPQHF. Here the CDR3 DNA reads TGTGCCAGCAGCACCAGCGCCAACGTGGGCAATCAGCCCCAGCATTTT.

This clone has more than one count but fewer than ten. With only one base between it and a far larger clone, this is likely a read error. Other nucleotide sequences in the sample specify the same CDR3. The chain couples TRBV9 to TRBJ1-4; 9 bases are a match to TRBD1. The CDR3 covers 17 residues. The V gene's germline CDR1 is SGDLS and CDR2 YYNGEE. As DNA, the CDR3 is TGTGCCAGCAGCCTAACCGGGACAGGGCTCGCTAATGAAAAACTGTTCTTT. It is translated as CASSLTGTGLANEKLFF. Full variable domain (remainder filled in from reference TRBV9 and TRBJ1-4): DSGVTQTPKHLITATGQRVTLRCSPRSGDLSVYWYQQSLDQGLQFLIQYYNGEERAKGNILERFSAQQFPDLHSELNLSSLELGDSALYFCASSLTGTGLANEKLFFGSGTQLSVL.

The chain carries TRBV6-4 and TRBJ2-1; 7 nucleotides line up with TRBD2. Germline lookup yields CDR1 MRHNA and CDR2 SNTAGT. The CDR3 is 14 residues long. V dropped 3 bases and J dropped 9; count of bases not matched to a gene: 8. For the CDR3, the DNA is TGTGCCAGCAGTGAGGCTAGTTGGGGGGGTGAGCAGTTCTTC. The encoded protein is CASSEASWGGEQFF.

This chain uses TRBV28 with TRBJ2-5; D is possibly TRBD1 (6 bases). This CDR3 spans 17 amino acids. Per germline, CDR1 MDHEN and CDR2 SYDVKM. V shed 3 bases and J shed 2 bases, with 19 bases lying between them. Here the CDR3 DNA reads TGTGCCAGCAGTTTGGGCACAGGGCATGGATGGCAAGAGACCCAGTACTTC. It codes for CASSLGTGHGWQETQYF.

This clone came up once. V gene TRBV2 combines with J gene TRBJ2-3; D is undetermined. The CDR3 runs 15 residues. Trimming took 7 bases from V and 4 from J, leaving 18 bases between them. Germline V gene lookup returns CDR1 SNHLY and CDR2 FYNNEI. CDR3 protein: CASTYTGSAADTQYF. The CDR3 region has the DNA TGTGCCAGCACTTACACCGGCTCGGCGGCAGATACGCAGTATTTT.

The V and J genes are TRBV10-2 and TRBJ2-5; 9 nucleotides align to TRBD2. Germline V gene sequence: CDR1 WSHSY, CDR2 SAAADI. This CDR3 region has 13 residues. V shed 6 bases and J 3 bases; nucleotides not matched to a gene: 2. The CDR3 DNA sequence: TGCGCCAGCAGGATAGCGGGGGAAGAGACCCAGTACTTC. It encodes CASRIAGEETQYF.

This CDR3 is CAWRSGGAGTDTQYF. The CDR3 coding sequence is TGTGCCTGGAGGAGCGGGGGGGCGGGCACAGATACGCAGTATTTT. This chain uses TRBV30 with TRBJ2-3; TRBD2 matches at 10 bases. Germline loops: CDR1 GTSNPN, CDR2 SVGIG (reference sequence). This CDR3 contains 15 residues. With V trimmed by 3 bases and J by 1 base, 4 bases remained unmatched.

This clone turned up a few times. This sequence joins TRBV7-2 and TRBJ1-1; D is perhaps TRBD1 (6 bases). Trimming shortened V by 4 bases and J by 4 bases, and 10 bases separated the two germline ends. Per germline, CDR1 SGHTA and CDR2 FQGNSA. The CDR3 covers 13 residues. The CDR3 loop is CASSSTRGTEAFF. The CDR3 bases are TGTGCCAGCAGCTCAACCAGGGGCACTGAAGCTTTCTTT.

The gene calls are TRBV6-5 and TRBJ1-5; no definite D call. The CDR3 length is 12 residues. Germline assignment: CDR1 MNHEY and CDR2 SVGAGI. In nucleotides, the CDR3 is TGTGCTACCCGACGAGGAAATCAGCCCCAGCATTTT. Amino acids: CATRRGNQPQHF.

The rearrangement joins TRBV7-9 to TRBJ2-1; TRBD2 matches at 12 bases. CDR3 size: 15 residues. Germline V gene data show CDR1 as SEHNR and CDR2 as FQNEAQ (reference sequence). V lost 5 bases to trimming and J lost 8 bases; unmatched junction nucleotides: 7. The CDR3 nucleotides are TGTGCCAGCAGCCAACTAGCGGGGGGTCGGGATGAGCAGTTCTTC. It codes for CASSQLAGGRDEQFF.